Each of the 30 T cell receptor beta chains below was sequenced from the same sample in a study of Graves' ophthalmopathy and Graves' hyperthyroidism (dated by TCRdb to the late 2010s). TCRdb names Illumina HiSeq 2000 as the instrument used. TCR beta CDR3 regions were amplified from RNA transcripts for repertoire sequencing. HTBI primers and the Qiagen OneStep RT-PCR kit were used in a first-round RT-PCR, which was followed by a second-round multiplex PCR, size selection and purification. TCRdb reanalyzed the raw reads on its own, using fastp at Q25 for trimming and MiXCR for clone calling, and kept in-frame beta chains. Rows matching on CDR3 protein sequence are summarized as one entry with the most common DNA and genes. The sample has roughly 700,000 distinct CDR3 sequences on record, roughly two fifths of them singletons. The top ten clones comprise about 40% of the sample. Input material: peripheral blood. Receptors were obtained from an adult man with Graves' ophthalmopathy.

This clonotype occurred many times. This rearrangement joins TRBV5-8 to TRBJ2-5; D unresolved. CDR1 and CDR2 from the germline V gene are SGHTS and YDEGEE. CDR3 length equals 14 residues. V lost 4 bases, J lost 2 bases, and 12 bases lay in between. This chain's CDR3 is CASSLPGRQETQYF. The CDR3 bases are TGTGCCAGCAGCCTCCCCGGCAGGCAAGAGACCCAGTACTTC.

V usage is TRBV25-1 and J usage is TRBJ2-3; the D is unclear. Trimming shortened V by 4 bases and J by 7 bases, and 12 bases separated the two germline ends. CDR1 is MGHDK and CDR2 is SYGVNS in the germline V gene. This CDR3 spans 13 amino acids. The CDR3 loop reads CASSVTLDHTQYF. In DNA, the CDR3 is TGTGCCAGCAGTGTCACGCTAGATCATACGCAGTATTTT.

This chain connects TRBV9 to TRBJ1-2; no definite D call. V dropped 7 bases and J dropped 6 bases, with 22 bases sitting between them. This CDR3 has 15 amino acids. CDR1 and CDR2 from the germline V gene are SGDLS and YYNGEE. DNA for the CDR3: TGTGCCAGCTCCCTAGCTGACTCGGCCTACGATGGCTACACCTTC. It yields the protein CASSLADSAYDGYTF. Full variable domain (missing parts from reference TRBV9 and TRBJ1-2): DSGVTQTPKHLITATGQRVTLRCSPRSGDLSVYWYQQSLDQGLQFLIQYYNGEERAKGNILERFSAQQFPDLHSELNLSSLELGDSALYFCASSLADSAYDGYTFGSGTRLTVV.

In its sample, this clonotype was seen a few times. J is TRBJ2-2 and V is TRBV7-9; D tentatively reads TRBD1 or TRBD2 (6 bases each). The CDR3 is 15 residues long. The germline V gene has CDR1 SEHNR and CDR2 FQNEAQ (reference sequence). Trimming pared 5 bases from V and 4 bases from J, leaving 14 bases between. Written as DNA, the CDR3 is TGTGCCAGCAGCCCAGGGGCGGGGCGCACCGGGGAGCTGTTTTTT. It translates to CASSPGAGRTGELFF.

This clonotype was detected only a few times. The chain uses TRBV12-3 or TRBV12-4 and TRBJ2-7, with D unclear. The CDR3 length is 13 residues. The ends were cut back, 6 bases at V and 2 bases at J, with 11 bases in the middle. In nucleotides, the CDR3 is TGTGCCAGCAGCGGACGCGCGACCTACGAGCAGTACTTC. It translates to CASSGRATYEQYF.

Concerning this clonotype: Mismatch with germline at one junction end may stem from a read error. The chain employs TRBV10-3 and TRBJ1-2; tentatively, D is TRBD1 (5 bases). CDR3 length: 11 residues. Germline loops: CDR1 ENHRY, CDR2 SYGVKD. The CDR3 spells CASSTDTANTF. In DNA form, the CDR3 reads TGTGCCAGCAGTACGGACACTGCGAACACCTTC.

Points on this clonotype: The CDR3 ends on some other residue instead of the conserved phenylalanine or tryptophan, so this is likely a read error. The rearrangement links TRBV24-1 to TRBJ2-2; 10 bases are a match to TRBD1. Germline V CDR1 and CDR2: KGHDR, SFDVKD. J gave up 6 bases and V 4 bases, and 7 bases lay outside the gene matches. The CDR3 runs 16 residues. The CDR3 coding sequence is TGTGCCACCAGTGACCCAGGGACAGGGGACGCCGGGGAGCTGTTTGTA. Translation gives CATSDPGTGDAGELFV.

The sample holds many counts of this clonotype. An end of the junction does not agree with germline; a read error may underlie this. The V gene is TRBV29-1, the J gene TRBJ2-5; D might be TRBD1 (6 bases). The germline V gene has CDR1 SQVTM and CDR2 ANQGSEA. The CDR3 loop spans 14 amino acids. The CDR3 region is CSVEGDIIPPVGRF. The CDR3, as DNA: TGCAGCGTTGAAGGGGACATTATTCCACCCGTCGGCCGCTTC.

With regard to this clonotype: This sequence may be a read error, since a much larger clone differs from it by one base. The CDR3 region has the DNA TGTGCCACCAGCAGTGAGAACCCCTCAGCCCTCCACTTT. Translated, it gives CATSSENPSALHF. V is TRBV15 and J is TRBJ1-6; D gene ambiguous. V gave up 3 bases and J gave up 14 bases, with 14 bases separating them. The CDR3 is 13 amino acids. The germline V gene encodes CDR1 LNHNV and CDR2 YYDKDF (reference sequence).

In regard to this clonotype: A much larger clone lies one base from this, so it may be a read error. DNA for the CDR3: TGCAGCGTTTTTGGTGTGCCAGGAATGAACACTGAAGCTTTCTTT. Amino acid sequence: CSVFGVPGMNTEAFF. The rearrangement links TRBV29-1 to TRBJ1-1, with D hard to call. The CDR3 runs to 15 residues. V was cut by 5 bases and J by 0 bases, with 16 bases left in between. CDR1 SQVTM and CDR2 ANQGSEA come from the germline V gene.

This clonotype showed up many times. The J gene is TRBJ1-4, the V gene TRBV15; 8 bases line up with TRBD1. From germline, CDR1 is LNHNV and CDR2 YYDKDF (reference sequence). After removal of 0 bases from V and 5 bases from J, the junction contained 5 bases not matched to a gene. The CDR3 is 16 amino acids. CDR3 residues: CATSRERQGSNEKLFF. CDR3 DNA: TGTGCCACCAGCAGAGAAAGACAGGGGTCAAATGAAAAACTGTTTTTT.

This chain connects TRBV11-2 to TRBJ2-7, with D perhaps TRBD2 (5 bases). Trimming removed 0 bases at V and 4 bases at J, with 16 bases between. Per the germline V gene, CDR1 is SGHAT and CDR2 is FQNNGV. This CDR3 has 16 amino acids. The CDR3 bases are TGTGCCAGCAGCTTAGATAGTAGCGCGATGCCATACGAGCAGTACTTC. Its translation: CASSLDSSAMPYEQYF.

This clonotype was observed many times. The rearrangement joins TRBV2 to TRBJ2-7; D is perhaps TRBD1 or TRBD2 (5 bases each). The germline V gene encodes CDR1 SNHLY and CDR2 FYNNEI. Trimming shortened V by 5 bases and J by 3 bases, and 8 bases separated the two germline ends. The CDR3 runs to 12 residues. The CDR3 region has the DNA TGTGCCAGCAGTAAGAGGGGCTACGAGCAGTACTTC. Encoded protein: CASSKRGYEQYF.

This clonotype came up once. This sequence joins TRBV10-3 and TRBJ1-1, with D perhaps TRBD1 (6 bases). V lost 4 bases and J 7 bases, leaving 13 bases between the germline ends. Germline V gene data show CDR1 as ENHRY and CDR2 as SYGVKD. The CDR3 has 13 amino acids. CDR3 coding DNA: TGTGCCATCAGTGGGGACAAAGGGCGTGAAGCTTTCTTT. It translates to CAISGDKGREAFF.

This clonotype was seen at least ten times. This chain joins TRBV2 and TRBJ1-4; 10 positions match TRBD1. The CDR3 totals 16 residues. The V and J ends lost 6 bases and 7 bases, in that order; junction bases with no gene match: 11. Per germline, CDR1 SNHLY and CDR2 FYNNEI. CDR3 region: CASRGGTGAVGEKLFF. As DNA, the CDR3 is TGTGCCAGCAGGGGAGGGACAGGGGCCGTGGGTGAAAAACTGTTTTTT.

The chain joins TRBV19 to TRBJ2-5; 7 bases match TRBD2. This CDR3 region has 14 residues. CDR1 LNHDA and CDR2 SQIVND come from the germline V gene (reference sequence). Losses at the gene ends were 4 bases for V and 3 bases for J; bases not matched to a gene: 5. The CDR3 here is CASSTRGRKETQYF. The CDR3 DNA follows: TGTGCCAGTAGTACGCGGGGGAGAAAAGAGACCCAGTACTTC.

In the case of this clonotype: A read error may account for a junction end that differs from germline. The V gene is TRBV7-9, the J gene TRBJ1-5; no reliable D call. The CDR3 sequence is 12 residues long. Germline V lookup: CDR1 SEHNR, CDR2 FQNEAQ (reference sequence). The CDR3 sequence is CASSQPLGPQHF. CDR3 sequence (DNA): TGCGCCAGCAGCCAACCACTGGGGCCCCAGCATTTT.

As regards this clonotype: This CDR3 is missing its conserved last phenylalanine or tryptophan, likely due to a read error. Because the CDR3's place on the DNA is in doubt, the DNA is left out and the CDR3 is given as listed by TCRdb. The chain recombines TRBV29-1 with TRBJ1-1. A total of 9 residues make up the CDR3, ends included. Germline CDR1 reads SQVTM; CDR2 reads ANQGSEA. The CDR3 region is CSVEDWSYY.

This clonotype was recorded at least ten times. The J gene is TRBJ2-7, the V gene TRBV20-1; TRBD2 agrees at 12 bases. CDR3 size: 14 residues. V lost 6 bases to trimming and J lost 9 bases; unmatched junction nucleotides: 12. CDR1 is DFQATT and CDR2 is SNEGSKA in the germline V gene (reference sequence). The CDR3 DNA reads as TGCAGTGCCAGTCCAGGACTAGCGGGATTATGGCAGTACTTC. Its protein product is CSASPGLAGLWQYF.

This clonotype was observed at least ten times. V gene TRBV9 combines with J gene TRBJ1-1; D perhaps matches TRBD1 (5 bases). V was trimmed by 1 base and J by 6 bases, leaving 13 bases between them. This CDR3 has 14 residues. The germline CDR1 and CDR2 sequences are SGDLS and YYNGEE. The CDR3 DNA is TGTGCCAGCAGCGTAACTGTAACGGGGGCTGAAGCTTTCTTT. Its translation is CASSVTVTGAEAFF. The full variable domain, completed using reference TRBV9 and TRBJ1-1, is DSGVTQTPKHLITATGQRVTLRCSPRSGDLSVYWYQQSLDQGLQFLIQYYNGEERAKGNILERFSAQQFPDLHSELNLSSLELGDSALYFCASSVTVTGAEAFFGQGTRLTVV.

CDR3 region: CASSEGLAVVYGEKLFF. The CDR3 DNA sequence: TGCGCCAGCAGTGAAGGACTAGCTGTCGTCTACGGTGAAAAACTGTTTTTT. This chain connects TRBV10-2 to TRBJ1-4; D not certain. This CDR3 has 17 amino acids. V shed 3 bases and J shed 7 bases, with 21 bases lying between them. Per the germline V gene, CDR1 is WSHSY and CDR2 is SAAADI.

The chain combines TRBV6-6 with TRBJ1-2, with D possibly TRBD1 on 6 matching bases. Trimming shortened V by 5 bases and J by 3 bases, and 13 bases separated the two germline ends. CDR1 is MNHNY and CDR2 is SVGAGI in the germline V gene (reference sequence). The CDR3 runs to 14 residues. CDR3 nucleotides: TGTGCCAGCAGTCCAGGGGCGGCCTACTATGGCTACACCTTC. Its translation is CASSPGAAYYGYTF.

This clonotype is a singleton in its sample. The rearrangement links TRBV29-1 to TRBJ2-7; maybe TRBD2 (6 bases). The V gene's germline CDR1 is SQVTM and CDR2 ANQGSEA. Trimming cost V 1 base and J 3 bases, with 10 bases left between them. The CDR3 is made up of 13 amino acids. CDR3 nucleotides: TGCAGCGTTGAAGGAATGACTAGCTACGAGCAGTACTTC. Protein sequence: CSVEGMTSYEQYF.

This chain uses TRBV24-1 with TRBJ1-5; TRBD1 is a possible D gene (5 bases). V was pared by 7 bases and J by 6 bases, with 15 bases between. CDR3 size: 14 residues. The V gene's germline CDR1 is KGHDR and CDR2 SFDVKD. This chain's CDR3 is CATSAGKQGQPQHF. The DNA for the CDR3 is TGTGCCACCAGCGCCGGGAAGCAGGGTCAGCCCCAGCATTTT.

This chain connects TRBV24-1 to TRBJ1-5; 9 bases are a match to TRBD1. This CDR3 has 18 residues. Germline lookup yields CDR1 KGHDR and CDR2 SFDVKD. V shed 4 bases, J shed 1 base, and the junction held 10 bases outside the gene matches. The CDR3 here is CATSDPGTGSGSNQPQHF. CDR3 in DNA: TGTGCCACCAGTGACCCAGGGACAGGGAGCGGAAGCAATCAGCCCCAGCATTTT.

V and J are TRBV7-9 and TRBJ2-2, with 7 positions matching TRBD1. The length of the CDR3 is 15 residues. CDR1 SEHNR and CDR2 FQNEAQ come from the germline V gene (reference sequence). The V segment lost 5 bases and the J segment 7 bases; nucleotides outside the gene matches: 10. As DNA, the CDR3 is TGTGCCAGCAGCCCGGACAGGAGGTTAAGCGGGGAGCTGTTTTTT. Amino acid sequence: CASSPDRRLSGELFF.

A few counts support this clonotype. CDR3 in DNA: TGCAGTGCGAGACACGACAGGGGAAGTGAAAAACTGTTTTTT. Amino acid sequence: CSARHDRGSEKLFF. V usage is TRBV20-1 and J usage is TRBJ1-4, with TRBD1 identical over 8 bases. The V gene end was trimmed by 6 bases and the J gene end by 7 bases; junction bases not matched to a gene: 10. CDR3 length equals 14 residues. Germline values: CDR1 DFQATT, CDR2 SNEGSKA (reference sequence).

This chain links TRBV25-1 with TRBJ2-2, with 8 bases aligning to TRBD1. CDR3 length equals 16 residues. Germline V CDR1 and CDR2: MGHDK, SYGVNS. The V and J ends lost 6 bases and 3 bases, in that order; junction bases with no gene match: 9. The CDR3 loop reads CASSQGDRGYTGELFF. The DNA for the CDR3 is TGTGCCAGCAGCCAAGGAGACAGGGGTTACACCGGGGAGCTGTTTTTT.

Only a few counts were recorded for this clonotype. The V gene is TRBV19, the J gene TRBJ2-2, with TRBD2 as a possible D gene (5 bases). This CDR3 has 15 amino acids. Germline assignment: CDR1 LNHDA and CDR2 SQIVND (reference sequence). Trimming left V 7 bases short and J 3 bases short, with 15 bases between. The DNA of the CDR3 is TGTGCCAGTAAAACGCGAGGGATCGACACCGGGGAGCTGTTTTTT. Residues: CASKTRGIDTGELFF.

In the case of this clonotype: One end of the junction does not line up with germline, which may come from a read error. The J gene is TRBJ2-5, the V gene TRBV7-9, with D hard to call. Looked up from germline, CDR1 is SEHNR and CDR2 is FQNEAQ (reference sequence). CDR3 length equals 13 residues. CDR3 protein: CVSSSSYVETQYF. The CDR3 nucleotides read TGTGTCAGCAGCTCATCCTATGTTGAGACCCAGTACTTC.